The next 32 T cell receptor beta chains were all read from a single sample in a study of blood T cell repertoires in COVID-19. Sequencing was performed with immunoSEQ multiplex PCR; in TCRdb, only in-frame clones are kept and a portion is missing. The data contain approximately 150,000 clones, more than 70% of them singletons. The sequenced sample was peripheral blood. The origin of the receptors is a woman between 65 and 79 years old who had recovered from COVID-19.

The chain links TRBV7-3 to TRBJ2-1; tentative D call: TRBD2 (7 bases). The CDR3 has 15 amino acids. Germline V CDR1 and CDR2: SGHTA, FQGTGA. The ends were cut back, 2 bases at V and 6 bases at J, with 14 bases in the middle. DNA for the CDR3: TGTGCCAGCAGCTTAGAGGCGGGGGCCGGCAATGAGCAGTTCTTC. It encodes CASSLEAGAGNEQFF.

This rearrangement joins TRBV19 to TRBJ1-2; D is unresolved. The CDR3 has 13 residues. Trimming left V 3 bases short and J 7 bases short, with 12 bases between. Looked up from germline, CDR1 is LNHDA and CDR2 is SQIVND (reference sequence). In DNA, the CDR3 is TGTGCCAGTAGTATCGGCGGGATCTCTGGCTACACCTTC. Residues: CASSIGGISGYTF.

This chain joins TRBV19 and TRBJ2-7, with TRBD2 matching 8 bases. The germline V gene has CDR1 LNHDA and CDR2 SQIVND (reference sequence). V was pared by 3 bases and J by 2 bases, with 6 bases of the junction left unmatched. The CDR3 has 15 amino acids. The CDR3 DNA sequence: TGTGCCAGTAGTATGGGGGCGGGGGGCCCCTACGAGCAGTACTTC. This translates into CASSMGAGGPYEQYF.

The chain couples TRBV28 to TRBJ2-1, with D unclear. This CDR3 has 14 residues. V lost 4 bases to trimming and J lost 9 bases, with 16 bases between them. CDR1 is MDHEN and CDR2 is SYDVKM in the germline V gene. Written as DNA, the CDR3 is TGTGCCAGCAGTTCGCCCGGGTCCCTGATTGAGCAGTTCTTC. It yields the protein CASSSPGSLIEQFF.

The CDR3 region is CASSYGQGVYEQYF. The CDR3, as DNA: TGTGCCAGCAGTTACGGACAGGGGGTGTACGAGCAGTACTTC. The chain is built from TRBV27 and TRBJ2-7, with TRBD1 matching 10 bases. The germline V gene encodes CDR1 MNHEY and CDR2 SMNVEV (reference sequence). The CDR3 runs to 14 residues. Trimming at V came to 4 bases and at J to 4 bases, leaving 4 bases not matched to a gene.

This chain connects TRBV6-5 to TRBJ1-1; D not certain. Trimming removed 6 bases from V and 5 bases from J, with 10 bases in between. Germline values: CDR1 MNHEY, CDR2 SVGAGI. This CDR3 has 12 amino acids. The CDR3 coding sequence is TGTGCCAGCAGCCCCGGAGGGACTGAAGCTTTCTTT. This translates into CASSPGGTEAFF.

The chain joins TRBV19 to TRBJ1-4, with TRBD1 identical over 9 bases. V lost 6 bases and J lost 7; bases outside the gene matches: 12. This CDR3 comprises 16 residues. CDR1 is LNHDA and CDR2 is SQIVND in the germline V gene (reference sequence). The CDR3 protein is CASRPPPGQGPEKLFF. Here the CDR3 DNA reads TGTGCCAGTAGACCCCCCCCGGGACAGGGCCCTGAAAAACTGTTTTTT.

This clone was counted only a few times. CDR3 coding DNA: TGTGCCAGCAGCCCATTAGCGGGGGTCCAGTCCTACAATGAGCAGTTCTTC. Its translation is CASSPLAGVQSYNEQFF. V is TRBV5-6 and J is TRBJ2-1; 9 bases agree with TRBD2. Germline CDR1 reads SGHDT; CDR2 reads YYEEEE. The CDR3 runs 17 residues. V lost 4 bases to trimming and J lost 1 base; unmatched junction nucleotides: 9.

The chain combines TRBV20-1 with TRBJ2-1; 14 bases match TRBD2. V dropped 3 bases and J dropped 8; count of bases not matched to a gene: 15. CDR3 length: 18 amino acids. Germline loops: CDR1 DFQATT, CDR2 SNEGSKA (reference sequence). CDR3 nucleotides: TGCAGTGCTAGTGGCGCGTGGGGACTAGCGGGAGTAGGGTATGAGCAGTTCTTC. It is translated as CSASGAWGLAGVGYEQFF.

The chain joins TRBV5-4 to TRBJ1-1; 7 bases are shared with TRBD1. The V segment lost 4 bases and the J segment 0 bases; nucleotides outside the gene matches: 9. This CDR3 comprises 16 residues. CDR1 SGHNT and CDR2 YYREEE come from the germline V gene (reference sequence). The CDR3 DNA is TGTGCCAGCAGCCGGGCCCCGGGACAGATGAACACTGAAGCTTTCTTT. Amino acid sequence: CASSRAPGQMNTEAFF.

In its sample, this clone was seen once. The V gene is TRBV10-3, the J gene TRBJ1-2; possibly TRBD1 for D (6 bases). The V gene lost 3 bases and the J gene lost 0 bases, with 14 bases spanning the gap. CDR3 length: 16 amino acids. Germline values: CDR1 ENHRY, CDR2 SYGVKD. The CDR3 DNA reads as TGTGCCATCAGTGATAGGAGGGGGGGAGCTAACTATGGCTACACCTTC. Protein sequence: CAISDRRGGANYGYTF.

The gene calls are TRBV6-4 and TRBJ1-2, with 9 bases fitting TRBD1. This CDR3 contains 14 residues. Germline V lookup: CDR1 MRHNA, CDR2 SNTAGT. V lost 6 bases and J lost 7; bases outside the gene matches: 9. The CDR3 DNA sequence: TGTGCCAGCAGCCCCCGGGACAGGGTTTTTGGCTACACCTTC. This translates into CASSPRDRVFGYTF.

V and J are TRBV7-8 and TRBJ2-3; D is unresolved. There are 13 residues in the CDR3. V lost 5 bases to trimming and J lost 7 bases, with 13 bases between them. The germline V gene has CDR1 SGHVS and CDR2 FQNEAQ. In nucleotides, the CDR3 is TGTGCCAGCAGCCCCCTAGGTCCCAATACGCAGTATTTT. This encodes CASSPLGPNTQYF.

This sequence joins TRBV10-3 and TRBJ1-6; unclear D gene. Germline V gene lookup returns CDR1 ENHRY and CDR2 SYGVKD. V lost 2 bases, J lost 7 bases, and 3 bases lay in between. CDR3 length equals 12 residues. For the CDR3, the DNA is TGTGCCATCAGTGAGGCGAATTCACCCCTCCACTTT. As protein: CAISEANSPLHF.

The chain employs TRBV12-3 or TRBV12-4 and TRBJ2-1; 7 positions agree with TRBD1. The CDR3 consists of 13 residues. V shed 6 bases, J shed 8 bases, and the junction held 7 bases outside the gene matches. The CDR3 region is CASSRQGGDEQFF. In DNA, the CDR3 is TGTGCCAGCAGCCGACAGGGTGGGGATGAGCAGTTCTTC.

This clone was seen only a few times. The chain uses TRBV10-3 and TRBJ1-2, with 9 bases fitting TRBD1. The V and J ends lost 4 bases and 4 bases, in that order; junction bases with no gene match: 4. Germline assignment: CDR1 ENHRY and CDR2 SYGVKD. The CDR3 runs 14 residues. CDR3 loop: CAISATGGAYGYTF. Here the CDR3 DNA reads TGTGCCATCAGTGCGACAGGGGGTGCCTATGGCTACACCTTC.

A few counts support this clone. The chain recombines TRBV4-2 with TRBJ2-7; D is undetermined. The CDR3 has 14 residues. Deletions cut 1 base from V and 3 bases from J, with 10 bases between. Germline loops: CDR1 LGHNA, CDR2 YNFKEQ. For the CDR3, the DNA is TGTGCCAGCAGCCAAGGGCCCTCGGGCTACGAGCAGTACTTC. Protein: CASSQGPSGYEQYF.

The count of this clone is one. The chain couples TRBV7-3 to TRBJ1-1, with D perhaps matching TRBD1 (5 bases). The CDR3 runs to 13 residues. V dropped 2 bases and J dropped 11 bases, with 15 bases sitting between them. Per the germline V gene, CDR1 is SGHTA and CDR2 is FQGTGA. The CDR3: CASSLGEGRGAFF. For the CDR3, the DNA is TGTGCCAGCAGCTTAGGGGAGGGGCGCGGGGCTTTCTTT.

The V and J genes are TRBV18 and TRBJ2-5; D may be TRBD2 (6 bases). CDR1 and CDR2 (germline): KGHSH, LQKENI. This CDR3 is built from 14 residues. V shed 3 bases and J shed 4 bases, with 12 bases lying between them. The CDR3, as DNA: TGTGCCAGCTCACCGGGGGGTACAAGAGAGACCCAGTACTTC. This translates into CASSPGGTRETQYF.

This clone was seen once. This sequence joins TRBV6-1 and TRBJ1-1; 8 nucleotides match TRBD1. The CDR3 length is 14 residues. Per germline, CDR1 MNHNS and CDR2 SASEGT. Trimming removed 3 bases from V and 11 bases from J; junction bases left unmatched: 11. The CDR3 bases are TGTGCCAGCAGTGACAGGGGGCTTGACTGGAGGGCTTTCTTT. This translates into CASSDRGLDWRAFF.

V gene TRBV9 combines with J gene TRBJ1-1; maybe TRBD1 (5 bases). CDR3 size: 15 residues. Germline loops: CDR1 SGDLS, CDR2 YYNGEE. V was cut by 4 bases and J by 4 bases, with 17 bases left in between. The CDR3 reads CASSPRGAGSTEAFF. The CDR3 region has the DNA TGTGCCAGCAGCCCTAGGGGAGCGGGGAGCACTGAAGCTTTCTTT.

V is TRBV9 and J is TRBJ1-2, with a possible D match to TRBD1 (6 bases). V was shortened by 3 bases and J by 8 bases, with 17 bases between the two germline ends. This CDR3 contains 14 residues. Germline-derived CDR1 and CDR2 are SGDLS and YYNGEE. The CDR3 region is CASSAGDTGTGYTF. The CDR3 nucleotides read TGTGCCAGCAGCGCCGGGGACACCGGCACGGGCTACACCTTC.

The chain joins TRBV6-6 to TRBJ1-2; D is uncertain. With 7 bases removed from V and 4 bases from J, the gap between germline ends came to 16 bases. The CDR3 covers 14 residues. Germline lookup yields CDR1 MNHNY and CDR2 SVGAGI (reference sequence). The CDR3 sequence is CASISGEGVYGYTF. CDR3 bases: TGTGCCAGCATCTCGGGTGAGGGAGTCTATGGCTACACCTTC.

CDR3 nucleotides: TGTGCCAGCAGTTCCCAGGGGGCAGGCACTGAAGCTTTCTTT. Its translation: CASSSQGAGTEAFF. V is TRBV6-2 or TRBV6-3 and J is TRBJ1-1; the match to TRBD1 covers 8 bases. The junction had 5 bases not matched to a gene; V was cut back by 4 bases and J by 4 bases. The germline V gene has CDR1 MNHEY and CDR2 SVGEGT. This CDR3 has 14 residues.

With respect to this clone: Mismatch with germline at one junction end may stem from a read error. The DNA of the CDR3 is TGTGCCAGCACCTTAGCGGGAGTGACCTACAATGAGCAGTTCTTC. Translated, it gives CASTLAGVTYNEQFF. The V call is TRBV11-1, the J call TRBJ2-1; 9 bases match TRBD2. This CDR3 comprises 15 residues. Germline-derived CDR1 and CDR2 are SGHAT and FQDESV (reference sequence).

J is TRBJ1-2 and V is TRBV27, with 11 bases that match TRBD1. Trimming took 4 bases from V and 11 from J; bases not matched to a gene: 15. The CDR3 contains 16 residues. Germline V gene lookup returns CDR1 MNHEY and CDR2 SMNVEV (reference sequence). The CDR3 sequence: CASSSYGTGGWVDYTF. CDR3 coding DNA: TGTGCCAGCAGTTCGTATGGGACAGGGGGTTGGGTTGATTACACCTTC.

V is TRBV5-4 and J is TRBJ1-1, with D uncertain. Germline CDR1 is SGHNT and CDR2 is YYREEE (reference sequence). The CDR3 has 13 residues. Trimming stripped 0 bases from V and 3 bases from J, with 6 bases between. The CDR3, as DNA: TGTGCCAGCAGCTTGGTCGGGGACACTGAAGCTTTCTTT. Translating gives CASSLVGDTEAFF.

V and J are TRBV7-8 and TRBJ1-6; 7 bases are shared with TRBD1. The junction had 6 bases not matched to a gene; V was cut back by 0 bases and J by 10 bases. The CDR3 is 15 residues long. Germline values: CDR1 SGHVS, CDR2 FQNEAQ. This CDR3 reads CASSLAGTVGSPLHF. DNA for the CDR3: TGTGCCAGCAGCTTAGCTGGGACAGTGGGATCACCCCTCCACTTT.

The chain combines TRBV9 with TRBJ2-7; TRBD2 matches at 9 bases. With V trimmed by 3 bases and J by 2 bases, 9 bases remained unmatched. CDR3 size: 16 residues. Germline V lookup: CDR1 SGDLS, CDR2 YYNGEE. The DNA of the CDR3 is TGTGCCAGCAGCGCCCCCAGGGCTAGCGGGACCTACGAGCAGTACTTC. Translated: CASSAPRASGTYEQYF.

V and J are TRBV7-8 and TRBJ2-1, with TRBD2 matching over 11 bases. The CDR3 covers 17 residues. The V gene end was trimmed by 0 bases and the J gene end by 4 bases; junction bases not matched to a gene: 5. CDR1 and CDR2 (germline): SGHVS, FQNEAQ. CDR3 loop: CASSLALAGELYNEQFF. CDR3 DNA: TGTGCCAGCAGCTTAGCACTAGCGGGGGAACTATACAATGAGCAGTTCTTC. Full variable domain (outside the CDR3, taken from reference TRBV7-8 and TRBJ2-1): GAGVSQSPRYKVAKRGQDVALRCDPISGHVSLFWYQQALGQGPEFLTYFQNEAQLDKSGLPSDRFFAERPEGSVSTLKIQRTQQEDSAVYLCASSLALAGELYNEQFFGPGTRLTVL.

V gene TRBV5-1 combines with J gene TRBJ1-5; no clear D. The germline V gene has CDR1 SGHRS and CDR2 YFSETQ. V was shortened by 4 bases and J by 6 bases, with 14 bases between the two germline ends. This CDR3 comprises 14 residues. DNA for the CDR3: TGCGCCAGCAGCCCCTACGACATGGGTCAGCCCCAGCATTTT. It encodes CASSPYDMGQPQHF.

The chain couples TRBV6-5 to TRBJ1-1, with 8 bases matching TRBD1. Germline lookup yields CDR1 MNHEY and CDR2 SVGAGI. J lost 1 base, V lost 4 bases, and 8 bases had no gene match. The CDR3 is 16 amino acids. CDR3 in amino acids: CASSWGQARGNTEAFF. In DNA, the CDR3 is TGTGCCAGCAGTTGGGGACAGGCCAGGGGGAACACTGAAGCTTTCTTT.